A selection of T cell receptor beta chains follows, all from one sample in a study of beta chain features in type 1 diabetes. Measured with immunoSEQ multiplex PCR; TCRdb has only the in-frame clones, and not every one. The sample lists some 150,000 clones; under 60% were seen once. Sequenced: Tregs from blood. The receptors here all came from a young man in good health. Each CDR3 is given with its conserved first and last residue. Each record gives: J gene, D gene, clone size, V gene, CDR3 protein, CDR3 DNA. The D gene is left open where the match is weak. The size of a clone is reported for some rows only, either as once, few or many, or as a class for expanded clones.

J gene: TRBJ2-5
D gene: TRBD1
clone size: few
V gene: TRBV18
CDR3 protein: CASSPGTGAVSETQYF
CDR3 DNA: TGTGCCAGCTCACCGGGGACAGGGGCTGTGAGTGAGACCCAGTACTTC

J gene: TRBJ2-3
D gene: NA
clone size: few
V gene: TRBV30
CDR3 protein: CAWSASDTQYF
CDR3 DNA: TGTGCCTGGAGTGCATCAGATACGCAGTATTTT

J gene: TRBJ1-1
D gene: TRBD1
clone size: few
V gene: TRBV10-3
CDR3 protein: CAISENRGAPSHTEAFF
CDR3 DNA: TGTGCCATCAGTGAGAACAGGGGCGCTCCATCTCACACTGAAGCTTTCTTT

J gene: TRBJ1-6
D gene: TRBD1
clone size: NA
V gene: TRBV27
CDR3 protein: CASSRRGQWLSGSPLHF
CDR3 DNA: TGTGCCAGCAGTCGCCGGGGACAGTGGTTGTCGGGTTCACCCCTCCACTTT

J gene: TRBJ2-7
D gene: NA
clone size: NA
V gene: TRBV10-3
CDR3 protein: CAISQVSYEQYF
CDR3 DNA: TGTGCCATCAGTCAGGTTTCCTACGAGCAGTACTTC

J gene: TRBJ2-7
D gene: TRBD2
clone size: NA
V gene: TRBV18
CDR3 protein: CASSPIAGGYYEQYF
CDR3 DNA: TGTGCCAGCTCACCTATAGCGGGAGGGTACTACGAGCAGTACTTC

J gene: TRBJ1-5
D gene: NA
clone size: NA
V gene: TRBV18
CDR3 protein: CASSQQSNQPQHF
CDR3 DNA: TGTGCCAGCTCACAACAGAGCAATCAGCCCCAGCATTTT

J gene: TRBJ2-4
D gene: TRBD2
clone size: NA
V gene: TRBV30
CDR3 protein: CAWSVRRGGGNIQYF
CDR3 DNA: TGTGCCTGGAGTGTTCGTCGGGGGGGCGGAAACATTCAGTACTTC

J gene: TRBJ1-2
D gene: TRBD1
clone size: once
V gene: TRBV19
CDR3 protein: CASTRDRVYYGYTF
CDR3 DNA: TGTGCCAGTACTAGGGACAGGGTCTACTATGGCTACACCTTC

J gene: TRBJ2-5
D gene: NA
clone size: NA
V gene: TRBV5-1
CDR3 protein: CASSRDGVGETQYF
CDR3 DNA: TGCGCCAGCAGCAGAGACGGGGTTGGGGAGACCCAGTACTTC

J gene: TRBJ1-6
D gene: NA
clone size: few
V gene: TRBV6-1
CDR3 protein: CASSVAGRDSPLHF
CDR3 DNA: TGTGCCAGCAGTGTGGCAGGGAGGGATTCACCCCTCCACTTT

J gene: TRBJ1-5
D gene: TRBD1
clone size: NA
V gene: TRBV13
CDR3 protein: CASSWGQANQPQHF
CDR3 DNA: TGTGCCAGCAGCTGGGGACAGGCTAATCAGCCCCAGCATTTT

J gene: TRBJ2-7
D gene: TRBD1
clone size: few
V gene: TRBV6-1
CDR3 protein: CASSEVRWAGGEQYF
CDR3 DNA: TGTGCCAGCAGTGAAGTCAGGTGGGCAGGGGGCGAGCAGTACTTC

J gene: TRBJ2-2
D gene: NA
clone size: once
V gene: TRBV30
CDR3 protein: CAWTGVNGELFF
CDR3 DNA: TGTGCCTGGACAGGGGTCAACGGGGAGCTGTTTTTT

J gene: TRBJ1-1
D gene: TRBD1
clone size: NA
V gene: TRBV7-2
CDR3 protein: CASSLAGQALGVAFF
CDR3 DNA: TGTGCCAGCAGCTTAGCGGGACAGGCCTTGGGGGTAGCTTTCTTT

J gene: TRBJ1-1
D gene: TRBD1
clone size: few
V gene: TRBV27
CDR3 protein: CASRPDRVYTEAFF
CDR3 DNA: TGTGCCAGCAGACCCGACAGGGTCTACACTGAAGCTTTCTTT

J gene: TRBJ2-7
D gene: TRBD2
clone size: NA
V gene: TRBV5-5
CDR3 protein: CASSHQSGGLIYEQYF
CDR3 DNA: TGTGCCAGCAGCCACCAGAGCGGGGGGCTCATCTACGAGCAGTACTTC

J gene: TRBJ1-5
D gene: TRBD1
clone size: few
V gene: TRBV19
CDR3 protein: CASSIRTGLNQPQHF
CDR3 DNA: TGTGCCAGTAGTATCCGGACAGGACTAAATCAGCCCCAGCATTTT

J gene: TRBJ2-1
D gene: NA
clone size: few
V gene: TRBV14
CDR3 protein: CASSQVRGSLF
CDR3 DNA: TGTGCCAGCAGCCAAGTTCGAGGGAGCCTCTTC